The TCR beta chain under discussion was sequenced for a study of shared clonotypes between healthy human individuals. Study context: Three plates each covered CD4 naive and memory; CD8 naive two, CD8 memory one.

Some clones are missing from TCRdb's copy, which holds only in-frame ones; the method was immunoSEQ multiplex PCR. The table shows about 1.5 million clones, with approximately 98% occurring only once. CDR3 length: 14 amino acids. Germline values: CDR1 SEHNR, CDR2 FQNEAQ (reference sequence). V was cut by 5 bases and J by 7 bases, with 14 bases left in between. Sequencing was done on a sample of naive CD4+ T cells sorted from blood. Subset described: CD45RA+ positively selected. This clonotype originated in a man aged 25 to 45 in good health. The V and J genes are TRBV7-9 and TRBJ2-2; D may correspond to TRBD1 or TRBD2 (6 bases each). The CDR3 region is CASSGGGDGGELFF. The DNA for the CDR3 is TGTGCCAGCAGCGGAGGGGGAGATGGCGGGGAGCTGTTTTTT.